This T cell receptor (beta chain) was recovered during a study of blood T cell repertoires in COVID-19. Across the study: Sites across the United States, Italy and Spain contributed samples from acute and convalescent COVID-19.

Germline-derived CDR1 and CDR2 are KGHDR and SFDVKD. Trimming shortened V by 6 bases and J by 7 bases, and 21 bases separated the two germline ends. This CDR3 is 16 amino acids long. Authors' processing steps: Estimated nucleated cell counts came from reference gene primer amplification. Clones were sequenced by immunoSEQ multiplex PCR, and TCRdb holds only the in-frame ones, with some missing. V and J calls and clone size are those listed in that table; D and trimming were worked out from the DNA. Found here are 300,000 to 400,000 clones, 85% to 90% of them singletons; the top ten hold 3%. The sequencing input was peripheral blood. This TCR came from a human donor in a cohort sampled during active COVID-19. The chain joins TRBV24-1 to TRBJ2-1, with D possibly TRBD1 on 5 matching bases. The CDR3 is CATSTAGAFRANEQFF. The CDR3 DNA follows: TGTGCCACCAGTACAGCCGGAGCCTTCAGGGCTAATGAGCAGTTCTTC.